Sequencing of this T cell receptor beta chain was carried out in a study of T cell responses to AZD1222 COVID-19 vaccine. The CDR3 runs 15 residues. V lost 2 bases and J 3 bases, leaving 11 bases between the germline ends. Germline CDR1 and CDR2: MNHNS and SASEGT. The method was immunoSEQ multiplex PCR; TCRdb's version includes in-frame clones alone and lacks a portion of them. This table holds just over 65,000 clones, 87% found once. The sequencing used peripheral blood, collected on day 0 of AZD1222 vaccination. This clonotype was obtained from an adult in good health. The chain couples TRBV6-1 to TRBJ1-5; D ambiguous. The CDR3 DNA reads TGTGCCAGCAGTGAATACTGGGATGACAATCAGCCCCAGCATTTT. Its translation is CASSEYWDDNQPQHF.